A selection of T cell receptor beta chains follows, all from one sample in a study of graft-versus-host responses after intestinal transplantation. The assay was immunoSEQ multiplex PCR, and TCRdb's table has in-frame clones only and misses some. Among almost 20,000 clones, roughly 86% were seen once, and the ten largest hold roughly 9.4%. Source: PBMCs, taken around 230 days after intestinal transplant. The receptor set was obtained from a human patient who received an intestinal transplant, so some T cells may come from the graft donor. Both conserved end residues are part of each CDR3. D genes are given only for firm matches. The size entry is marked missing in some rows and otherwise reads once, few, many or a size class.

CSGVPGGSEAFF	TGCAGCGGTGTACCTGGGGGCTCTGAAGCTTTCTTT	TRBV29-1	once	TRBJ1-1	-
CASSPGQGDYGYTF	TGTGCCAGCAGTCCAGGACAGGGTGACTATGGCTACACCTTC	TRBV27	-	TRBJ1-2	TRBD1
CASSQGTSGGSFETQYF	TGCGCCAGCAGCCAAGGGACGAGCGGGGGGTCTTTTGAGACCCAGTACTTC	TRBV4-1	few	TRBJ2-5	TRBD2
CASSPGTGGADEKLFF	TGTGCCAGCAGCCCTGGGACAGGGGGCGCGGATGAAAAACTGTTTTTT	TRBV7-3	-	TRBJ1-4	TRBD1
CATSRDRGTGFYEQYF	TGTGCCACCAGCAGAGACAGGGGGACAGGGTTCTACGAGCAGTACTTC	TRBV15	-	TRBJ2-7	TRBD1
CASTSQRPEAFF	TGTGCCAGCACCTCCCAGAGACCCGAAGCTTTCTTT	TRBV6-6	-	TRBJ1-1	-
CASSLGTGSSYEQYF	TGTGCCAGCAGTTTAGGGACGGGGAGCTCCTACGAGCAGTACTTC	TRBV6-5	-	TRBJ2-7	-
CASSSSSGFKTF	TGTGCCAGCAGTTCATCGTCGGGGTTCAAGACCTTC	TRBV6-1	-	TRBJ1-2	-
CASSIRLAGSSYNEQFF	TGTGCCAGCAGTATACGACTAGCGGGAAGCTCCTACAATGAGCAGTTCTTC	TRBV2	-	TRBJ2-1	TRBD2
CASGLDIRGYGYTF	TGTGCTAGTGGTTTGGACATTCGGGGGTATGGCTACACCTTC	TRBV12-5	-	TRBJ1-2	-
CASSPSPFQGTQYF	TGTGCCAGCAGCCCAAGCCCATTTCAAGGGACCCAGTACTTC	TRBV7-9	-	TRBJ2-5	-
CASSPRAGDIQYF	TGCGCCAGCAGCCCGAGGGCGGGGGACATTCAGTACTTC	TRBV4-1	once	TRBJ2-4	TRBD2
CAWSDREDRYGYTF	TGTGCCTGGAGTGACAGGGAAGATCGGTATGGCTACACCTTC	TRBV30	few	TRBJ1-2	-
CASSQAAGVNYEQYF	TGCGCCAGCAGCCAAGCGGCAGGGGTAAACTACGAGCAGTACTTC	TRBV4-1	-	TRBJ2-7	-
CASSLAASGTDTQYF	TGTGCCAGCAGCTTGGCCGCTAGTGGCACAGATACGCAGTATTTT	TRBV5-4	-	TRBJ2-3	-
CASCASNTGELFF	TGTGCCAGCTGCGCCAGCAACACCGGGGAGCTGTTTTTT	TRBV7-7	-	TRBJ2-2	-
CASSPLTGGEGYTF	TGTGCCAGCTCACCATTGACAGGAGGGGAAGGCTACACCTTC	TRBV18	-	TRBJ1-2	-
CAISTIQSRANVLTF	TGTGCCATCAGTACGATACAAAGTCGGGCCAACGTCCTGACTTTC	TRBV10-3	few	TRBJ2-6	-
CASSLVGWHTEAFF	TGTGCCAGCAGCTTAGTGGGCTGGCACACTGAAGCTTTCTTT	TRBV11-3	-	TRBJ1-1	-
CASSSGGTGFAKRSGANVLTF	TGTGCCAGTAGCTCCGGAGGGACAGGATTTGCAAAGCGCTCTGGGGCCAACGTCCTGACTTTC	TRBV19	-	TRBJ2-6	TRBD1
CSVAAGGPNYGYTF	TGCAGCGTAGCGGCCGGGGGCCCTAACTATGGCTACACCTTC	TRBV29-1	-	TRBJ1-2	-
CASSQRVSATNTEAFF	TGCGCCAGCAGCCAGAGGGTTTCGGCCACCAACACTGAAGCTTTCTTT	TRBV4-1	-	TRBJ1-1	-
CASSPISMGPNSGNTIYF	TGTGCCAGCTCACCAATTTCTATGGGGCCGAACTCTGGAAACACCATATATTTT	TRBV18	-	TRBJ1-3	-
CASSSPLESSYEQYF	TGTGCCAGTAGTAGCCCCTTGGAGAGCTCCTACGAGCAGTACTTC	TRBV19	few	TRBJ2-7	-
CARGEQGKGSSYEQYF	TGTGCCAGGGGGGAACAGGGGAAGGGGAGCTCCTACGAGCAGTACTTC	TRBV6-4	-	TRBJ2-7	TRBD1
CATSRDPGTEAFF	TGTGCCACCAGCAGAGATCCAGGAACCGAAGCTTTCTTT	TRBV15	-	TRBJ1-1	-
CAISAGSSNQPQHF	TGTGCCATCAGTGCCGGCTCTAGCAATCAGCCCCAGCATTTT	TRBV10-3	-	TRBJ1-5	-
CASSYREHYGYTF	TGTGCCAGCAGCTATAGGGAACACTATGGCTACACCTTC	TRBV7-9	-	TRBJ1-2	-
CASSLSGYGYTF	TGTGCCAGCAGCTTAAGCGGCTATGGCTACACCTTC	TRBV5-6	-	TRBJ1-2	-
CASSYRQPDTQYF	TGTGCCAGCAGTTACAGGCAGCCAGATACGCAGTATTTT	TRBV6-5	-	TRBJ2-3	-
CASSLGQGWGETQYF	TGTGCCAGCAGCTTGGGACAGGGTTGGGGAGAGACCCAGTACTTC	TRBV5-6	-	TRBJ2-5	TRBD1
CASSLSGGPNNEQFF	TGTGCCAGCAGTTTAAGCGGGGGGCCCAACAATGAGCAGTTCTTC	TRBV27	-	TRBJ2-1	TRBD2
CASSSSGTGGRHHIF	TGTGCCAGCAGCTCCTCCGGGACAGGGGGTAGACACCATATATTT	TRBV7-7	-	TRBJ1-3	TRBD1
CASSDRWDQPQHF	TGTGCCAGCAGTGATCGGTGGGATCAGCCCCAGCATTTT	TRBV25-1	-	TRBJ1-5	-